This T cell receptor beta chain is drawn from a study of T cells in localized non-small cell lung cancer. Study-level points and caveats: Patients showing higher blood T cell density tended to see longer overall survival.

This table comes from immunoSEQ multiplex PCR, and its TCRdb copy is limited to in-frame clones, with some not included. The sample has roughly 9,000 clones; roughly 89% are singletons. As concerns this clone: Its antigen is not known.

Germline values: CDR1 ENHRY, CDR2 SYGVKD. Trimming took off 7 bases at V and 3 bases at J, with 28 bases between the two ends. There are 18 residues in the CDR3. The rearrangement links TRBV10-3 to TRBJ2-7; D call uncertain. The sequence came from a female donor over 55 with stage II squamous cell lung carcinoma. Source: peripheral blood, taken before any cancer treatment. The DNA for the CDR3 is TGTGCCATCATTGACCCGGCTGGGCCCTTCAAGCGCTACTACGAGCAGTACTTC. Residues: CAIIDPAGPFKRYYEQYF.